This paragraph covers one T cell receptor (beta chain) sequence. The entry originates in a study of blood T cell repertoires in COVID-19. V was pared by 7 bases and J by 7 bases, with 6 bases of the junction left unmatched. The CDR3 sequence is 12 residues long. Germline-derived CDR1 and CDR2 are LNHDA and SQIVND (reference sequence). Original processing notes: The assay estimated nucleated cells by amplifying reference gene primers. The data were produced by immunoSEQ multiplex PCR, yet TCRdb's version contains in-frame clones alone and is incomplete. The V and J calls and the clone size are those of that table, but D and trimming were determined from the DNA. The sample shows 320,000 or so clones, approximately 88% of them seen only once. Adults between roughly 18 and 100 years of age took part from about two dozen US areas. Participant reports of clinical history set cohort assignment. Two consecutive negative NP/OP PCR tests, clearance, or resolved symptoms defined Cohort 3 recovery.

Sequencing was performed on PBMCs or T cells enriched from blood (not recorded which). This sequence joins TRBV19 and TRBJ1-2; 7 nucleotides align to TRBD1. The TCR comes from a young man who had recovered from COVID-19. The DNA of the CDR3 is TGTGCCAGTATCTCGGCAGGGGGTGGCTACACCTTC. It codes for CASISAGGGYTF. The complete variable domain, with remaining parts taken from reference TRBV19 and TRBJ1-2, reads DGGITQSPKYLFRKEGQNVTLSCEQNLNHDAMYWYRQDPGQGLRLIYYSQIVNDFQKGDIAEGYSVSREKKESFPLTVTSAQKNPTAFYLCASISAGGGYTFGSGTRLTVV.